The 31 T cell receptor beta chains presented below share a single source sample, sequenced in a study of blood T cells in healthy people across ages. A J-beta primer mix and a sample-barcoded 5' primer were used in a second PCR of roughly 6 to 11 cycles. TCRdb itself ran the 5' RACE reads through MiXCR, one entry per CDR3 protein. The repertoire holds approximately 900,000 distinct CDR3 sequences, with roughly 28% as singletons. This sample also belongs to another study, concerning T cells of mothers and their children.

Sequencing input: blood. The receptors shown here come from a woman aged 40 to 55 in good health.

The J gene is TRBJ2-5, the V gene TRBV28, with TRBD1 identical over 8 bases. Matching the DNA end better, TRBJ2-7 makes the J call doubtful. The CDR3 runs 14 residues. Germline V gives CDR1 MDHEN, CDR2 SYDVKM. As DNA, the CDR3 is TGTGCCAGCAGTTCCGGACAGGGAAGGAGCGAGCAGTACTTC. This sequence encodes CASSSGQGRSEQYF.

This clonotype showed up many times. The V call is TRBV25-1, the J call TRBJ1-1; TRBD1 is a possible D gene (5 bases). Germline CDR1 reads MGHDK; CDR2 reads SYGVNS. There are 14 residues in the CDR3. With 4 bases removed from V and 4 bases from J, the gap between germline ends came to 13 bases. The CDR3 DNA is TGTGCCAGCAGTGGCCTTGGGGGACGCACTGAAGCTTTCTTT. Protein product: CASSGLGGRTEAFF.

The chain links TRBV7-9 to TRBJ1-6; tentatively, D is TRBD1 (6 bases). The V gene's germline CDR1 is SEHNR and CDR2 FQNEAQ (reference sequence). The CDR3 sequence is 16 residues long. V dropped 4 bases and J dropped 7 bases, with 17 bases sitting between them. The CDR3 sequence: CASSSADRSQNSPLHF. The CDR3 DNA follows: TGTGCCAGCAGCTCAGCTGACAGGAGCCAAAATTCACCCCTCCACTTT.

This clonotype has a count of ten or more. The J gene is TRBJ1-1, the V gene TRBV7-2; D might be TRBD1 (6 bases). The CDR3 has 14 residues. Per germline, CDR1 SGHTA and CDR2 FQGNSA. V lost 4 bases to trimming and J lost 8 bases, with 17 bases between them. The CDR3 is CASSYRDLTTEAFF. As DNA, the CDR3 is TGTGCCAGCAGCTACAGGGACCTGACGACGGAAGCTTTCTTT. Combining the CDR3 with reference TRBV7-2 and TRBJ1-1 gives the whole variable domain GAGVSQSPSNKVTEKGKDVELRCDPISGHTALYWYRQSLGQGLEFLIYFQGNSAPDKSGLPSDRFSAERTGGSVSTLTIQRTQQEDSAVYLCASSYRDLTTEAFFGQGTRLTVV.

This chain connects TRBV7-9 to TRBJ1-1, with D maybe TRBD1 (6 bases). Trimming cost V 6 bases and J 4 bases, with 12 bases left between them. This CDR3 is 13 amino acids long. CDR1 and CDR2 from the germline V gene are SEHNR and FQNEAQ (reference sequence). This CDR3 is CASRRQVLTEAFF. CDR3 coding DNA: TGTGCCAGCAGGCGACAGGTTCTCACTGAAGCTTTCTTT.

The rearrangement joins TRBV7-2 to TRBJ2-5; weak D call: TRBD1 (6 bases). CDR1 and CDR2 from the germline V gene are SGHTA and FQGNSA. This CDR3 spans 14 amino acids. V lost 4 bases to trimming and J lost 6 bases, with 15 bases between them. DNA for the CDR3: TGTGCCAGCAGCTCTACCCGACAGGCTAAGACCCAGTACTTC. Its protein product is CASSSTRQAKTQYF.

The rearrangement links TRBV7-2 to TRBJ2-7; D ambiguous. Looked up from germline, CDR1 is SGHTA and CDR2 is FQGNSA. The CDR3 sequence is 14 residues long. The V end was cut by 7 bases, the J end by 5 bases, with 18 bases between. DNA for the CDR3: TGTGCCAGCACCAAAGAGCCCCTTGGAAACGAGCAGTACTTC. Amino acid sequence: CASTKEPLGNEQYF.

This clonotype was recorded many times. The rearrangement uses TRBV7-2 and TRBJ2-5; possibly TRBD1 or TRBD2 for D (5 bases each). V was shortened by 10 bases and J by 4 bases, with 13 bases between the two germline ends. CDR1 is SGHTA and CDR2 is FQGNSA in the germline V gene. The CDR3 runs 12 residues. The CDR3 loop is CATGERGETQYF. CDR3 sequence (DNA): TGTGCCACCGGGGAAAGGGGAGAGACCCAGTACTTC.

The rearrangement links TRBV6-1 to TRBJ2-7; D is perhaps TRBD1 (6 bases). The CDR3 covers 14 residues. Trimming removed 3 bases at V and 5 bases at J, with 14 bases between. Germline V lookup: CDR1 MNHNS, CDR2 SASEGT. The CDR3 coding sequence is TGTGCCAGCAGTGACCTACAGGGATTCCACGAGCAGTACTTC. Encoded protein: CASSDLQGFHEQYF.

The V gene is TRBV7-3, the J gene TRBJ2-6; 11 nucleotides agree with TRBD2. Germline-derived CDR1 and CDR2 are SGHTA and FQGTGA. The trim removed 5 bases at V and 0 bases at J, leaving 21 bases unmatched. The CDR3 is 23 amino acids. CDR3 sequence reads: CASSLPPRLAGGMTGSGANVLTF. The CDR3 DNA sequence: TGTGCCAGCAGCCTACCCCCCCGGCTAGCGGGGGGCATGACGGGCTCTGGGGCCAACGTCCTGACTTTC.

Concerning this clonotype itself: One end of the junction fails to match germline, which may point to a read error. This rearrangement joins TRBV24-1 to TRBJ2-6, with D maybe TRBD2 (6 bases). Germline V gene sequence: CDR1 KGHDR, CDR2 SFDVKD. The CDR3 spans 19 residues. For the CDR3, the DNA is TGTGCCACCAGTGACCATAAAACGCATAGCGGTTCTGGGGCCAACGCCCTGACTTTC. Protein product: CATSDHKTHSGSGANALTF.

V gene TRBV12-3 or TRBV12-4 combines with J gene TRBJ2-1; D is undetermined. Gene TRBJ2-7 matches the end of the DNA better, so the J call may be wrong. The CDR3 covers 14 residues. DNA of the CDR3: TGTGCCAGCCTCTCGTCTGTCTCCTACAATGAGCAGTACTTC. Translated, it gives CASLSSVSYNEQYF.

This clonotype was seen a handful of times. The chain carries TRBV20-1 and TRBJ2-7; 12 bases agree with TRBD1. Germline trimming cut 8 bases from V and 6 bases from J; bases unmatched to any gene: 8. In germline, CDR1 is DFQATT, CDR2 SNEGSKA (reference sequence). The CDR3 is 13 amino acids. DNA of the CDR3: TGCAGTTCCCGGGACAGGGGGCTATTCGAGCAGTACTTC. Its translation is CSSRDRGLFEQYF.

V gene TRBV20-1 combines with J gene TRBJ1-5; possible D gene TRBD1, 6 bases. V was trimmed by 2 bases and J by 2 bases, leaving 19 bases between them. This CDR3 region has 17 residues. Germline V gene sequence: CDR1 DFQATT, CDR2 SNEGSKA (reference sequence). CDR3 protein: CSARQTGWGKGNQPQHF. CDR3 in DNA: TGCAGTGCTAGACAAACAGGGTGGGGGAAAGGCAATCAGCCCCAGCATTTT.

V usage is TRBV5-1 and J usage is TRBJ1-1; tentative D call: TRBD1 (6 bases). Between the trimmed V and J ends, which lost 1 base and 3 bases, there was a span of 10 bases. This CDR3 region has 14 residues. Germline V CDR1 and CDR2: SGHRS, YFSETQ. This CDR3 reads CASSLTGQDTEAFF. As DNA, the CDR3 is TGCGCCAGCAGCTTGACAGGGCAGGACACTGAAGCTTTCTTT.

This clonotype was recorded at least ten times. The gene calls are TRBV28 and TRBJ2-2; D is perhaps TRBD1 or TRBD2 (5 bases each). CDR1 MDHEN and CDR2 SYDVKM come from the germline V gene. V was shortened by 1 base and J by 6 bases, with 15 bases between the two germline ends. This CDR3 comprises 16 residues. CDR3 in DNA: TGTGCCAGCAGTTTATTGGGTCGGGGCTACTCCGGGGAGCTGTTTTTT. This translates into CASSLLGRGYSGELFF.

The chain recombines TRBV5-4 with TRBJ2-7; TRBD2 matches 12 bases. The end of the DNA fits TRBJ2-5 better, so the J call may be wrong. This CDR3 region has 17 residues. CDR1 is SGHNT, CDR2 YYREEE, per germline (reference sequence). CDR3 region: CASSPGTSGRSGETQYF. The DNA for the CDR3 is TGTGCCAGCAGCCCGGGGACTAGCGGGCGGAGCGGGGAGACCCAGTACTTC.

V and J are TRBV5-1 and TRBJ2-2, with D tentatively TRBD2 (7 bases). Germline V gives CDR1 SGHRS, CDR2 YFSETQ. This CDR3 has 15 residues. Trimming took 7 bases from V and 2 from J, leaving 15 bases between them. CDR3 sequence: CASGTGGLNTGELFF. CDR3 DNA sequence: TGCGCCAGCGGAACGGGGGGCCTTAACACCGGGGAGCTGTTTTTT.

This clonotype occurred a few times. This CDR3 reads CASSLVVGEEQFF. Written as DNA, the CDR3 is TGTGCCAGCAGCTTAGTAGTCGGAGAGGAGCAGTTCTTC. The chain joins TRBV7-9 to TRBJ2-1; D gene unclear. The CDR3 spans 13 residues. Per the germline V gene, CDR1 is SEHNR and CDR2 is FQNEAQ (reference sequence). Between the trimmed V and J ends, which lost 1 base and 10 bases, there was a span of 11 bases.

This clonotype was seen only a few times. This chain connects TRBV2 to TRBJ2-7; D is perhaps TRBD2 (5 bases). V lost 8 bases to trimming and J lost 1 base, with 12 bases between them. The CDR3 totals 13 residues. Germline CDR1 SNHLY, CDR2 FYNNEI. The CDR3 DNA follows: TGTGCCAGCCACGGAGGTGGATCCTACGAGCAGTACTTC. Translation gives CASHGGGSYEQYF.

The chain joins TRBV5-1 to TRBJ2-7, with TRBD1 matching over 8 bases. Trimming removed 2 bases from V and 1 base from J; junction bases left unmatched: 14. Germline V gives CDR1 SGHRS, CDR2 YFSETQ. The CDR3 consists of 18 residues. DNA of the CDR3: TGCGCCAGCAGCTTTGGGTTACCTGGGACAGGCCGATCCTACGAGCAGTACTTC. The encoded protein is CASSFGLPGTGRSYEQYF.

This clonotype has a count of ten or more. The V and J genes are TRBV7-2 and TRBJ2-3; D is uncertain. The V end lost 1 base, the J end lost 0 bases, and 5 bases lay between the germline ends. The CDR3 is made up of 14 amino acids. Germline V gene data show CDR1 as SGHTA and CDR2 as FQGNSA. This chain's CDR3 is CASSLVASTDTQYF. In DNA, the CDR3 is TGTGCCAGCAGCTTAGTGGCAAGCACAGATACGCAGTATTTT.

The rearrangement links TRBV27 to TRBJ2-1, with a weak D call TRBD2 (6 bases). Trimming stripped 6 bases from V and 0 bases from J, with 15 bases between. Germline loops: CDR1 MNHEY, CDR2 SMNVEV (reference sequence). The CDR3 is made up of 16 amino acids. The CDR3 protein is CASSPNPGSSYNEQFF. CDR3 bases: TGTGCCAGCAGCCCTAATCCCGGGAGCTCCTACAATGAGCAGTTCTTC.

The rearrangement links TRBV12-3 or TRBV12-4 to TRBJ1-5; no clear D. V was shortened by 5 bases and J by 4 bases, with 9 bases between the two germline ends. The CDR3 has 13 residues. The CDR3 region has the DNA TGTGCCAGCAGTATGGGTGTGAATCAGCCCCAGCATTTT. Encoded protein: CASSMGVNQPQHF.

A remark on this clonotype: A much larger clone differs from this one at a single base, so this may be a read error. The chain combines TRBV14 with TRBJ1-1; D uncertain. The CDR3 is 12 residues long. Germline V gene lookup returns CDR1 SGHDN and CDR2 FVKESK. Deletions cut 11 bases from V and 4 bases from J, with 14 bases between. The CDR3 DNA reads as TGTGCCCGCGGGAGGGCCCTCACTGAAGCTTTCTTT. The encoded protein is CARGRALTEAFF. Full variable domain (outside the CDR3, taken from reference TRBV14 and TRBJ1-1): EAGVTQFPSHSVIEKGQTVTLRCDPISGHDNLYWYRRVMGKEIKFLLHFVKESKQDESGMPNNRFLAERTGGTYSTLKVQPAELEDSGVYFCARGRALTEAFFGQGTRLTVV.

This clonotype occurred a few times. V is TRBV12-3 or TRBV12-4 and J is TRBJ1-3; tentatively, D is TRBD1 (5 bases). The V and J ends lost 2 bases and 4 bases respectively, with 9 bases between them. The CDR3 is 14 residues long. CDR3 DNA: TGTGCCAGCAGTTTAACCGGGGCGGGAAACACCATATATTTT. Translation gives CASSLTGAGNTIYF.

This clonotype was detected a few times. CDR3 protein: CATCRGSSYEQYF. The CDR3 DNA reads TGTGCCACCTGTCGGGGATCCTCCTACGAGCAGTACTTC. The J gene is TRBJ2-7, the V gene TRBV28, with a tentative D call TRBD2 (5 bases). This CDR3 comprises 13 residues. Per the germline V gene, CDR1 is MDHEN and CDR2 is SYDVKM. Trimming took off 10 bases at V and 0 bases at J, with 13 bases between the two ends. The variable domain in full, with the rest retrieved from reference TRBV28 and TRBJ2-7, is DVKVTQSSRYLVKRTGEKVFLECVQDMDHENMFWYRQDPGLGLRLIYFSYDVKMKEKGDIPEGYSVSREKKERFSLILESASTNQTSMYLCATCRGSSYEQYFGPGTRLTVT.

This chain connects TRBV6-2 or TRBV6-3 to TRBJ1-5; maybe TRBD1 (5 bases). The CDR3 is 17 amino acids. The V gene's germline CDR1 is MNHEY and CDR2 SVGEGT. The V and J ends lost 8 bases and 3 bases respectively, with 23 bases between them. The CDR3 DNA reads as TGTGCCAGCCGACGGCTAGACGGGGGTAGGAACAATCAGCCCCAGCATTTT. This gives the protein CASRRLDGGRNNQPQHF.

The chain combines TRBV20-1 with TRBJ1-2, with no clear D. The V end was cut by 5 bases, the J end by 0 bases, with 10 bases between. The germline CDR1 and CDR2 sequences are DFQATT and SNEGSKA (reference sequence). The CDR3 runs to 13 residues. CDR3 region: CSAGVIPNYGYTF. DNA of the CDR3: TGCAGTGCTGGAGTGATACCTAACTATGGCTACACCTTC.

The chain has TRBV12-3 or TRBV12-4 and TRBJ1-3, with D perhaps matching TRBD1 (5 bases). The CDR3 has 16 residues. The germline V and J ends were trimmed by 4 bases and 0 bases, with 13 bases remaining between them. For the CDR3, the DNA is TGTGCCAGCAGTTCCACAGGCGTCGGCTCTGGAAACACCATATATTTT. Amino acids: CASSSTGVGSGNTIYF.

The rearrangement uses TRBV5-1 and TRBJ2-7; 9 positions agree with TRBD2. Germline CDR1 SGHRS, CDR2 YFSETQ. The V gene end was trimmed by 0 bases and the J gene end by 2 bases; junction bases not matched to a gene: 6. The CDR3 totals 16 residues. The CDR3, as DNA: TGCGCCAGCAGCTTGGCCGGAGCGGGGGGCGCCTACGAGCAGTACTTC. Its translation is CASSLAGAGGAYEQYF.